These 15 T cell receptor beta chains were all obtained from the same sample, sequenced in a study of blood T cell repertoires in COVID-19. TCRdb keeps only in-frame clones here, not all; method: immunoSEQ multiplex PCR. Of roughly 150,000 clones listed, approximately 80% are singletons. The sample consisted of PBMCs or T cells enriched from blood (not recorded which). These receptors all come from a man aged 65 to 79 who had been exposed to COVID-19.

The chain combines TRBV29-1 with TRBJ1-3; no firm D call. Germline lookup yields CDR1 SQVTM and CDR2 ANQGSEA. The CDR3 runs 14 residues. Trimming removed 6 bases at V and 4 bases at J, with 16 bases between. The CDR3 bases are TGCAGCGTGAGCCAATCGCTCTCCGGAAACACCATATATTTT. This encodes CSVSQSLSGNTIYF. Full variable domain (rest looked up from reference TRBV29-1 and TRBJ1-3): SAVISQKPSRDICQRGTSLTIQCQVDSQVTMMFWYRQQPGQSLTLIATANQGSEATYESGFVIDKFPISRPNLTFSTLTVSNMSPEDSSIYLCSVSQSLSGNTIYFGEGSWLTVV.

The chain carries TRBV7-2 and TRBJ2-5, with D unresolved. The CDR3 consists of 17 residues. V was trimmed by 1 base and J by 2 bases, leaving 17 bases between them. CDR1 and CDR2 from the germline V gene are SGHTA and FQGNSA. The CDR3 loop reads CASSLGLVSESQETQYF. The CDR3 nucleotides are TGTGCCAGCAGCTTAGGTCTTGTGAGCGAGTCTCAAGAGACCCAGTACTTC.

J is TRBJ1-1 and V is TRBV30; the match to TRBD1 covers 9 bases. V lost 0 bases to trimming and J lost 4 bases; unmatched junction nucleotides: 3. This CDR3 has 14 residues. Per germline, CDR1 GTSNPN and CDR2 SVGIG (reference sequence). The CDR3 sequence: CAWSVQGASTEAFF. DNA for the CDR3: TGTGCCTGGAGTGTACAGGGGGCCTCCACTGAAGCTTTCTTT.

A few counts support this clone. J is TRBJ2-7 and V is TRBV6-2 or TRBV6-3, with 7 bases fitting TRBD2. The CDR3 is 12 residues long. The trim removed 5 bases at V and 9 bases at J, leaving 7 bases unmatched. Germline CDR1 reads MNHEY; CDR2 reads SVGEGT. In DNA, the CDR3 is TGTGCCAGCAGTACGGGGGGATACTGGCAGTACTTC. This gives the protein CASSTGGYWQYF.

The chain joins TRBV11-2 to TRBJ2-1; TRBD1 aligns across 7 bases. The CDR3 totals 14 residues. Germline V gene sequence: CDR1 SGHAT, CDR2 FQNNGV. Germline trimming cut 3 bases from V and 4 bases from J; bases unmatched to any gene: 3. The CDR3 spells CASSLTGTYNEQFF. CDR3 nucleotide sequence: TGTGCCAGCAGCTTGACAGGGACATACAATGAGCAGTTCTTC.

V gene TRBV18 combines with J gene TRBJ2-3; unclear D gene. This CDR3 has 14 amino acids. V was shortened by 3 bases and J by 6 bases, with 13 bases between the two germline ends. Germline lookup yields CDR1 KGHSH and CDR2 LQKENI. The CDR3: CASSPAEASDTQYF. The CDR3 nucleotides read TGTGCCAGCTCACCGGCGGAAGCGAGCGATACGCAGTATTTT.

The gene calls are TRBV19 and TRBJ2-1; weak D call: TRBD1 (6 bases). CDR1 LNHDA and CDR2 SQIVND come from the germline V gene (reference sequence). The ends were cut back, 4 bases at V and 2 bases at J, with 9 bases in the middle. This CDR3 spans 14 amino acids. CDR3 sequence (DNA): TGTGCCAGTAGTACCGGGACAACCTACAATGAGCAGTTCTTC. Residues: CASSTGTTYNEQFF.

The genes are TRBV4-2 and TRBJ1-2, with TRBD1 matching 7 bases. CDR3 size: 14 residues. Germline V gene sequence: CDR1 LGHNA, CDR2 YNFKEQ. The V segment lost 1 base and the J segment 8 bases; nucleotides outside the gene matches: 7. In nucleotides, the CDR3 is TGTGCCAGCAGCCAAGTGTCGGGACAGCAAGGCTACACCTTC. Translation: CASSQVSGQQGYTF.

The chain carries TRBV29-1 and TRBJ2-5; 7 nucleotides align to TRBD1. V gave up 4 bases and J gave up 7 bases; unmatched junction bases: 12. This CDR3 is built from 14 residues. Germline CDR1 reads SQVTM; CDR2 reads ANQGSEA. CDR3 protein: CSVVQSTGIGTQYF. In DNA, the CDR3 is TGCAGCGTTGTCCAGTCGACAGGGATTGGGACCCAGTACTTC.

The V and J genes are TRBV19 and TRBJ1-4, with 11 positions matching TRBD1. Germline V gene lookup returns CDR1 LNHDA and CDR2 SQIVND (reference sequence). V lost 10 bases and J lost 2; bases outside the gene matches: 6. There are 15 residues in the CDR3. In nucleotides, the CDR3 is TGTGCCACACGGACAGGGGGCAACACTAATGAAAAACTGTTTTTT. Its protein is CATRTGGNTNEKLFF.

This chain links TRBV15 with TRBJ1-2; D uncertain. CDR3 length: 15 amino acids. From germline, CDR1 is LNHNV and CDR2 YYDKDF (reference sequence). Trimming took 0 bases from V and 7 from J, leaving 15 bases between them. The chain's CDR3 is CATSRDRGNSGGYTF. The CDR3, as DNA: TGTGCCACCAGCAGAGATCGCGGTAATTCGGGTGGCTACACCTTC.

This clone was seen ten or more times. The chain links TRBV5-1 to TRBJ1-3; maybe TRBD1 (6 bases). In germline, CDR1 is SGHRS, CDR2 YFSETQ. CDR3 length equals 14 residues. Between the trimmed V and J ends, which lost 4 bases and 0 bases, there was a span of 8 bases. The chain's CDR3 is CASSRQVSGNTIYF. Here the CDR3 DNA reads TGCGCCAGCAGCCGACAGGTCTCTGGAAACACCATATATTTT.

V is TRBV18 and J is TRBJ1-2, with D possibly TRBD1 on 5 matching bases. V lost 5 bases to trimming and J lost 6 bases, with 10 bases between them. CDR3 length equals 12 residues. Germline CDR1 is KGHSH and CDR2 is LQKENI. CDR3 sequence: CASSLSGNGYTF. The CDR3 nucleotides are TGTGCCAGCTCATTGTCAGGGAATGGCTACACCTTC.

The chain recombines TRBV7-9 with TRBJ1-1, with 10 bases matching TRBD1. Germline-derived CDR1 and CDR2 are SEHNR and FQNEAQ (reference sequence). The CDR3 totals 15 residues. V gave up 1 base and J gave up 5 bases; unmatched junction bases: 4. The CDR3 region has the DNA TGTGCCAGCAGCTTAGGACAGGGGGCAGAGACTGAAGCTTTCTTT. Translation: CASSLGQGAETEAFF.

V and J are TRBV6-5 and TRBJ1-2; TRBD1 is a possible D gene (5 bases). The V end lost 0 bases, the J end lost 5 bases, and 13 bases lay between the germline ends. Germline V lookup: CDR1 MNHEY, CDR2 SVGAGI. The CDR3 has 15 residues. The CDR3 sequence: CASSYSSGTGYGYTF. The DNA for the CDR3 is TGTGCCAGCAGTTACTCGAGTGGGACTGGTTATGGCTACACCTTC.